Below, 5 T cell receptor beta chains from the same sample are listed, as sequenced in a study of cytomegalovirus exposure and HLA in healthy donors. The PCR used 60 Vbeta and 13 Jbeta primers. Clones were read by immunoSEQ multiplex PCR, and TCRdb kept only the in-frame ones, dropping some. The table shows about 120,000 clones, with about 73% occurring only once. Source material: PBMCs. The receptors originated from a middle-aged woman in good health and CMV-seronegative.

This clone was seen a handful of times. The CDR3: CASSEAGTGRPSIQYF. The CDR3 nucleotides are TGTGCCAGCAGTGAAGCCGGGACAGGGAGACCTAGCATTCAGTACTTC. The rearrangement uses TRBV6-1 and TRBJ2-4, with 9 bases that match TRBD1. CDR1 MNHNS and CDR2 SASEGT come from the germline V gene. Losses at the gene ends were 0 bases for V and 9 bases for J; bases not matched to a gene: 9. CDR3 length equals 16 residues.

This chain uses TRBV15 with TRBJ2-5; D might be TRBD2 (5 bases). Trimming pared 0 bases from V and 5 bases from J, leaving 13 bases between. Germline CDR1 reads LNHNV; CDR2 reads YYDKDF (reference sequence). This CDR3 spans 15 amino acids. The CDR3: CATSRDSGRGETQYF. The CDR3 region has the DNA TGTGCCACCAGCAGAGATTCGGGAAGAGGGGAGACCCAGTACTTC.

V usage is TRBV7-9 and J usage is TRBJ1-5; unclear D gene. This CDR3 region has 13 residues. The V gene's germline CDR1 is SEHNR and CDR2 FQNEAQ (reference sequence). The V and J ends lost 5 bases and 2 bases respectively, with 7 bases between them. CDR3 sequence reads: CASSTTGNQPQHF. The CDR3 DNA is TGTGCCAGCAGCACAACAGGCAATCAGCCCCAGCATTTT.

Concerning this clone itself: The junction departs from germline at one end; a sequencing error may be responsible. The rearrangement joins TRBV6-5 to TRBJ2-4, with D unclear. The germline CDR1 and CDR2 sequences are MNHEY and SVGAGI. The CDR3 runs 13 residues. CDR3 in amino acids: CASTSPAKNSQYF. The CDR3 nucleotides read TGTGCCAGCACCAGTCCAGCCAAAAACAGTCAGTACTTC.

The rearrangement uses TRBV9 and TRBJ2-1, with 15 nucleotides matching TRBD2. This CDR3 contains 16 residues. Looked up from germline, CDR1 is SGDLS and CDR2 is YYNGEE. The junction had 5 bases not matched to a gene; V was cut back by 3 bases and J by 7 bases. The CDR3 nucleotides are TGTGCCAGCAGCGATGGGACTAGCGGGAGGAAAAATGAGCAGTTCTTC. Translated: CASSDGTSGRKNEQFF.